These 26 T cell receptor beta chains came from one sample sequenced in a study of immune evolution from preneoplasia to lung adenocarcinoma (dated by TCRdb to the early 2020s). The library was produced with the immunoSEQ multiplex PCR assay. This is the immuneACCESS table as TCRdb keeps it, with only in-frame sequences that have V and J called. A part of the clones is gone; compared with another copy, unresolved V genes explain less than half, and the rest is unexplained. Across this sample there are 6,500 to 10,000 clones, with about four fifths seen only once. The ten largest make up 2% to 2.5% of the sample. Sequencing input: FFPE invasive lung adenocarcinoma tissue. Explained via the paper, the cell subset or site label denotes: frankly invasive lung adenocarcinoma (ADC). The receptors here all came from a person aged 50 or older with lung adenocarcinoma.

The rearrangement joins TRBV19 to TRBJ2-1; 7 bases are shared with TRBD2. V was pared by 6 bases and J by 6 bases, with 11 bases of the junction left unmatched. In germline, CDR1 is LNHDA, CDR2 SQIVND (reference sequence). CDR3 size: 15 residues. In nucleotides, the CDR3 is TGTGCCAGTAGACCCCTTGCGGGAGATACCAATGAGCAGTTCTTC. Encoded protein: CASRPLAGDTNEQFF.

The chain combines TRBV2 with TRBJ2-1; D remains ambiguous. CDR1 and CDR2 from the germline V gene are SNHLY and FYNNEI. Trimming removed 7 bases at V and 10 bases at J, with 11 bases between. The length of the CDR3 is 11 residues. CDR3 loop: CASNPPNEQFF. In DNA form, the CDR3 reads TGTGCCAGCAACCCCCCTAACGAGCAGTTCTTC.

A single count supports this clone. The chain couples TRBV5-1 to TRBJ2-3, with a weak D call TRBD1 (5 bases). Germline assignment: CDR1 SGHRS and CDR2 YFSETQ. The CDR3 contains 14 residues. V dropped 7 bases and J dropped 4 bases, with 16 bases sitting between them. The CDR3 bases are TGCGCCAGCTCGACCCAGGGTATCGCAGATACGCAGTATTTT. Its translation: CASSTQGIADTQYF. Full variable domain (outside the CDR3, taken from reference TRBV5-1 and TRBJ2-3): KAGVTQTPRYLIKTRGQQVTLSCSPISGHRSVSWYQQTPGQGLQFLFEYFSETQRNKGNFPGRFSGRQFSNSRSEMNVSTLELGDSALYLCASSTQGIADTQYFGPGTRLTVL.

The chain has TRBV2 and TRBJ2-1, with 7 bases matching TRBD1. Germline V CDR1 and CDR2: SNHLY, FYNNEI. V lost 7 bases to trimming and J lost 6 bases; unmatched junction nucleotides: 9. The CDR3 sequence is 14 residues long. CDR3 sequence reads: CASNQGVEANEQFF. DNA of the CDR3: TGTGCCAGCAATCAGGGGGTGGAGGCCAATGAGCAGTTCTTC.

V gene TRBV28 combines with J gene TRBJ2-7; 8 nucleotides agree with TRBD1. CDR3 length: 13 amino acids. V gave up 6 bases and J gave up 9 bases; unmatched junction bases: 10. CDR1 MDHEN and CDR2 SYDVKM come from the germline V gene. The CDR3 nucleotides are TGTGCCAGCAGATTCCCCGGGACAGGTTCGCAGTACTTC. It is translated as CASRFPGTGSQYF.

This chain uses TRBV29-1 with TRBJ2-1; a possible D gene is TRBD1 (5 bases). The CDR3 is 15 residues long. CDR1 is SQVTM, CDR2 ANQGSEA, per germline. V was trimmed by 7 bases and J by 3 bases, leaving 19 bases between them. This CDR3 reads CSAKTPGQGYNEQFF. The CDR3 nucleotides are TGCAGCGCCAAAACCCCGGGCCAGGGCTACAATGAGCAGTTCTTC.

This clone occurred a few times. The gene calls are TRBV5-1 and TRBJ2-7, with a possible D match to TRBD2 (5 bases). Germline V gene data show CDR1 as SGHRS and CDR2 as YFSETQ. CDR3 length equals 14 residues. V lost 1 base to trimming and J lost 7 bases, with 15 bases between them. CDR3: CASSLTGIGREQYF. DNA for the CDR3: TGCGCCAGCAGCTTGACGGGGATAGGGCGGGAGCAGTACTTC.

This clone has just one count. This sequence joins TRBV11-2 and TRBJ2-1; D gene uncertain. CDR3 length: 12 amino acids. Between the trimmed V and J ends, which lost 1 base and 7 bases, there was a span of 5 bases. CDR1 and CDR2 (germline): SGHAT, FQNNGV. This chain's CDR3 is CASSLVRNEQFF. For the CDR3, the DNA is TGTGCCAGCAGCTTAGTCAGGAATGAGCAGTTCTTC.

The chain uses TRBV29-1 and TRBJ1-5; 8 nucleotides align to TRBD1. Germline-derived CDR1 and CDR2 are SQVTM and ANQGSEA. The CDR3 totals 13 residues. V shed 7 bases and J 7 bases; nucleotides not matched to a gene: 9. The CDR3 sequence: CSAGQGDGQPQHF. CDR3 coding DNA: TGCAGCGCTGGACAGGGAGATGGCCAGCCCCAGCATTTT.

The CDR3 nucleotides read TGTGCCAGCAGCACCCGGGACAGGGTGGGCGGGGAGCTGTTTTTT. This gives the protein CASSTRDRVGGELFF. The rearrangement joins TRBV28 to TRBJ2-2, with 9 nucleotides matching TRBD1. This CDR3 contains 15 residues. J lost 7 bases, V lost 6 bases, and 9 bases had no gene match. CDR1 and CDR2 (germline): MDHEN, SYDVKM.

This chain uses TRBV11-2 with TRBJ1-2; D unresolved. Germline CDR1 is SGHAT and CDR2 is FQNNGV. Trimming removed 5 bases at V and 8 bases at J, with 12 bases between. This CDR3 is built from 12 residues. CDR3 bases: TGTGCCAGCAGCCTCAGTGGAGGGGGCTACACCTTC. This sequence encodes CASSLSGGGYTF. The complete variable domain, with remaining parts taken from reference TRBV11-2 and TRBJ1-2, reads EAGVAQSPRYKIIEKRQSVAFWCNPISGHATLYWYQQILGQGPKLLIQFQNNGVVDDSQLPKDRFSAERLKGVDSTLKIQPAKLEDSAVYLCASSLSGGGYTFGSGTRLTVV.

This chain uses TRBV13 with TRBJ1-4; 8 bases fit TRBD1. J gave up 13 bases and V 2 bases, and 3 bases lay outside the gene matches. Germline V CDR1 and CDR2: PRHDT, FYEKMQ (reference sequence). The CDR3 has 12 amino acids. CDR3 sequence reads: CASSLSGTGLFF. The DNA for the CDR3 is TGTGCCAGCAGCTTAAGCGGGACAGGACTGTTTTTT.

CDR3 bases: TGTGCCAGCAGCTTTGAGGGTAGCGGGAGGGGAAATGAGCAGTTCTTC. It is translated as CASSFEGSGRGNEQFF. The chain links TRBV5-4 to TRBJ2-1; 11 bases align to TRBD2. The junction had 8 bases not matched to a gene; V was cut back by 2 bases and J by 7 bases. Germline loops: CDR1 SGHNT, CDR2 YYREEE (reference sequence). This CDR3 is built from 16 residues.

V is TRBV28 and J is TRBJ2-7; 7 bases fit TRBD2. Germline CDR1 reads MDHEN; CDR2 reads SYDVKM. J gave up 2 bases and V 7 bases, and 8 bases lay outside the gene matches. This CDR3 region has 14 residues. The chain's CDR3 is CASTLEREPYEQYF. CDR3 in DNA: TGTGCCAGCACCCTGGAGCGGGAACCCTACGAGCAGTACTTC.

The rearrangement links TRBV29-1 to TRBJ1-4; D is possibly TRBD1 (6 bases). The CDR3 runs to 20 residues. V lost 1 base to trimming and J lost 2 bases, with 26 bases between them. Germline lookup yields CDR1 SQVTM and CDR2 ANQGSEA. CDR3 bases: TGCAGCGTTGAAGGAAGATGTAGGGGGGGCTGGTTGGAGACTAATGAAAAACTGTTTTTT. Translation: CSVEGRCRGGWLETNEKLFF.

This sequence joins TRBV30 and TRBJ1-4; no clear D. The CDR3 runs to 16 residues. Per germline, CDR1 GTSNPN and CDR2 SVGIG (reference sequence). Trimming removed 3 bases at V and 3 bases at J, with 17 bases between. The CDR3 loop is CAWSPPDSSANEKLFF. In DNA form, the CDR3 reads TGTGCCTGGAGCCCCCCCGATTCTTCAGCTAATGAAAAACTGTTTTTT.

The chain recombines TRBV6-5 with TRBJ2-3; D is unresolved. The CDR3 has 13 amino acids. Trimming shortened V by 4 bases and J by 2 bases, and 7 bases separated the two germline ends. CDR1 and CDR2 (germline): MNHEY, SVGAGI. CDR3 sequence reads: CASSWQATDTQYF. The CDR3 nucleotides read TGTGCCAGCAGTTGGCAGGCCACAGATACGCAGTATTTT.

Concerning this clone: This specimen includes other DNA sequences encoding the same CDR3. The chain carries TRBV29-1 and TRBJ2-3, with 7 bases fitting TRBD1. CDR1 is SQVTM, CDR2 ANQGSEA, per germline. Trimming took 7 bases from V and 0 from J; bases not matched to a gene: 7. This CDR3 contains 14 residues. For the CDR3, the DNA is TGCAGCGCACAGGACAGGACTAGCACAGATACGCAGTATTTT. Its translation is CSAQDRTSTDTQYF.

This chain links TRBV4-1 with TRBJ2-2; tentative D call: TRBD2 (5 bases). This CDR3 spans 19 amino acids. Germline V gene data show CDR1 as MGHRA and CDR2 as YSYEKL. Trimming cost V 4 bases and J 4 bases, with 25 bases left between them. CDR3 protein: CASSRLRTSEGRITGELFF. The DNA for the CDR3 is TGCGCCAGCAGCCGCCTTCGTACCTCCGAGGGCAGAATCACCGGGGAGCTGTTTTTT.

In DNA form, the CDR3 reads TGTGCCAGCAGTTTATTTGGGACAGGGGACTACGAGCAGTACTTC. The encoded protein is CASSLFGTGDYEQYF. The V call is TRBV28, the J call TRBJ2-7, with 10 positions matching TRBD1. CDR3 size: 15 residues. Germline V gene lookup returns CDR1 MDHEN and CDR2 SYDVKM. V was clipped by 1 base and J by 3 bases; unmatched bases: 3. The whole variable domain, filled in from reference TRBV28 and TRBJ2-7, reads DVKVTQSSRYLVKRTGEKVFLECVQDMDHENMFWYRQDPGLGLRLIYFSYDVKMKEKGDIPEGYSVSREKKERFSLILESASTNQTSMYLCASSLFGTGDYEQYFGPGTRLTVT.

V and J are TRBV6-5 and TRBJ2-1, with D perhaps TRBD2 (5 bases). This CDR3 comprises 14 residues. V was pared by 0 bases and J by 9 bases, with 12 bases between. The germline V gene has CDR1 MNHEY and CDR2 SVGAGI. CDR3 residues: CASSYSSLAGEQFF. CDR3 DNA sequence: TGTGCCAGCAGTTACTCGAGTCTAGCAGGTGAGCAGTTCTTC.

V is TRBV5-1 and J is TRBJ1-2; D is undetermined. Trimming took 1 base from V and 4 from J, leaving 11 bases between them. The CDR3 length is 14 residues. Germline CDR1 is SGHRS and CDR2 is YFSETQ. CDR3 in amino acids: CASSLLGSAYGYTF. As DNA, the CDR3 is TGCGCCAGCAGCTTGCTGGGGTCCGCCTATGGCTACACCTTC.

This chain's CDR3 is CASSPDPAGETQYF. The CDR3 coding sequence is TGCGCCAGCAGCCCCGACCCAGCCGGAGAGACCCAGTACTTC. J is TRBJ2-5 and V is TRBV5-1; D not resolved. V was cut by 4 bases and J by 4 bases, with 14 bases left in between. The CDR3 has 14 residues. Germline loops: CDR1 SGHRS, CDR2 YFSETQ.

CDR3 sequence reads: CASSARDRGLYEQYF. In DNA, the CDR3 is TGTGCCAGCAGTGCCCGGGACAGGGGGCTTTACGAGCAGTACTTC. This rearrangement joins TRBV27 to TRBJ2-7; 12 nucleotides align to TRBD1. V trimming: 5 bases; J trimming: 4 bases; junction bases outside the gene matches: 6. The CDR3 runs to 15 residues. CDR1 and CDR2 from the germline V gene are MNHEY and SMNVEV (reference sequence).

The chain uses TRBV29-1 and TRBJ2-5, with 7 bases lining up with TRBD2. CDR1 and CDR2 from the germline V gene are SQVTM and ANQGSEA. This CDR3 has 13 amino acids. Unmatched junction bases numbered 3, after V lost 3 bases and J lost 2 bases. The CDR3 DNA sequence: TGCAGCGTTGAGGGAGGGATTCAAGAGACCCAGTACTTC. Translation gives CSVEGGIQETQYF.

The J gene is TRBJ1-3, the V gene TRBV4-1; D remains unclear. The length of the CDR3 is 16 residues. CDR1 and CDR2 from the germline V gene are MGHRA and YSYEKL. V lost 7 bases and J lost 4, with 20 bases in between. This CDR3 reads CASTQSAGARGNTIYF. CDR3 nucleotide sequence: TGCGCCAGCACCCAGTCGGCAGGCGCTAGGGGAAACACCATATATTTT.